This T cell receptor beta chain was found in a study of regulatory and conventional T cells in RAG deficiency. Genomic DNA came from blood conventional CD4+ T cells gated CD25-low CD127-high. Trimming cost V 6 bases and J 3 bases; bases outside gene matches: 6. This CDR3 has 14 amino acids. Looked up from germline, CDR1 is MNHEY and CDR2 is SVGAGI. With regard to this clone: Its matching antigen is unknown.

Study-wide results and limits: Omenn syndrome and CID/AS patients had approximately 91-fold fewer unique Treg TCR beta sequences, versus about 10-fold elsewhere. Patient subsets had shorter CDR3s; Omenn Treg-Tconv overlap exceeded 90%. Shannon entropy was markedly lower and Simpson indices higher in RAG-deficient patients than control T-cell subsets.

TCRdb keeps only in-frame clones here, not all; method: immunoSEQ multiplex PCR. The table has about 30,000 clones, 95% to 96% seen once. The same specimen was also included in a second study, on regulatory T cells. That source reports: The primer mix had 52 TRBV and 13 TRBJ primers.

The chain joins TRBV6-5 to TRBJ2-7; 9 positions match TRBD1. The origin of this receptor is a human donor in good health. The sequencing input was CD25- CD4+ T cells sorted from blood. The CDR3, as DNA: TGTGCCAGCAGATCCGGGACAGGGCGCTACGAGCAGTACTTC. The encoded protein is CASRSGTGRYEQYF.